This TCR beta chain was sequenced during a study of Ad26.COV2.S vaccination and SARS-CoV-2 variants. Assay: immunoSEQ multiplex PCR; the TCRdb copy retains only in-frame clones and omits some. The profile covers about 400,000 clones, with 80% to 90% appearing a single time and about 7.4% taken by the ten largest. Treatment defined: some 20 received Ad26.COV2.S at low or high dose, single or two shots; roughly 5 received placebo; per-sample allocation not given. Following the first vaccine or placebo injection, samples were taken on day 63. The CDR3 extends over 16 amino acids. Sequencing was performed on peripheral blood, taken in a trial of Ad26.COV2.S vaccine versus placebo. This clonotype was obtained from a person aged 18 to 59 who received the Ad26.COV2.S COVID-19 vaccine or a placebo. This sequence joins TRBV21-1 and TRBJ2-1; TRBD2 was called by the table and not checked on the DNA. TRBV21-1 is labeled a pseudogene. This CDR3 reads CASSPRGLLVYNEQFF. As DNA, the CDR3 is TGTGCCAGCAGCCCTCGAGGCTTGTTAGTATACAATGAGCAGTTCTTC.